This paragraph reports one T cell receptor beta chain. CDR1 is SEHNR, CDR2 FQNEAQ, per germline (reference sequence). V lost 4 bases and J lost 3, with 13 bases in between. This CDR3 spans 14 amino acids. This sample was included in a study of T-cell reconstitution after alpha-beta-depleted transplantation in children. Unique molecular identifiers were incorporated during preparation of the TCRbeta library. One entry per CDR3 protein, called by TCRdb with MiXCR from the PCR reads. Altogether about 400,000 distinct CDR3 sequences are present, roughly 21% being singletons, with the ten largest covering over 3.5%.

The receptor was derived from a human donor who donated a stem cell graft to a child with acute myeloid leukemia. J is TRBJ2-7 and V is TRBV7-9, with D tentatively TRBD1 or TRBD2 (5 bases each). This material consisted of PBMCs from the stem cell graft donor, taken from the stem cell graft. CDR3 sequence reads: CASSYLGPYYEQYF. The DNA for the CDR3 is TGTGCCAGCAGCTACCTGGGACCCTACTACGAGCAGTACTTC.